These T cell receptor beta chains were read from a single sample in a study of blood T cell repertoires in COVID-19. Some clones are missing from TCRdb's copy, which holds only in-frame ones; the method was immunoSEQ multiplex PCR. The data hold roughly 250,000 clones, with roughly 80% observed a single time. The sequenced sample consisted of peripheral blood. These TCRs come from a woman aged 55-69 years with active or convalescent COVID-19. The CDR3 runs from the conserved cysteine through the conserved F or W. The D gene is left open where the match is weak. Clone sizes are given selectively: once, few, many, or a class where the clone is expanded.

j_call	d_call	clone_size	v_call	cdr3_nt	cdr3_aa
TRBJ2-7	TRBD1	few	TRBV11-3	TGTGCCAGCAGCCCCGGGACAGGGAGTGGGGCCTACGAGCAGTACTTC	CASSPGTGSGAYEQYF
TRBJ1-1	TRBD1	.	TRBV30	TGTGCCTGGAGGAAAGGGACAGGGGGTAAACAAGAAGCTTTCTTT	CAWRKGTGGKQEAFF
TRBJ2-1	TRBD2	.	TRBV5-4	TGTGCCAGCAGCACAACCAGCGGGGGCCTTGGGAATGAGCAGTTCTTC	CASSTTSGGLGNEQFF
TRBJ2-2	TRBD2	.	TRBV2	TGTGCCAGCAGATTACGGACTAGCGGGGGGGCCGAGCTGTTTTTT	CASRLRTSGGAELFF
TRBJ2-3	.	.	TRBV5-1	TGCGCCAGCAGTCATGGCGGGCAAAGCACAGATACGCAGTATTTT	CASSHGGQSTDTQYF
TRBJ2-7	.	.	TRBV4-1	TGCGCCAGCAGCCAAGAGGCGGGACAGAGCTCCTACGAGCAGTACTTC	CASSQEAGQSSYEQYF
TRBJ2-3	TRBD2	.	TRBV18	TGTGCCAGCTCGCCGACTAGCGGGGGCCCTCCAGATACGCAGTATTTT	CASSPTSGGPPDTQYF
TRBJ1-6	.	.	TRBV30	TGTGCCTGGAACCCAGACAATCCTTCACCCCTCCACTTT	CAWNPDNPSPLHF
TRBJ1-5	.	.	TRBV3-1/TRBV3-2	TGTGCCAGCAGCCAAGTTAGCAGGGGTAGGAGCAATCAGCCCCAGCATTTT	CASSQVSRGRSNQPQHF
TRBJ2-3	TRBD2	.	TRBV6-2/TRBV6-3	TGTGCCAGCAGTACTGAGCGGGGGGATCCCACAGATACGCAGTATTTT	CASSTERGDPTDTQYF
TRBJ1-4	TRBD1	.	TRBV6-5	TGTGCCAGCAGGCGACAGGGGGGCAATGAAAAACTGTTTTTT	CASRRQGGNEKLFF
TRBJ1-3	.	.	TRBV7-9	TGTGCCAGCAGCTTAGCGGAGTCTGGAAACACCATATATTTT	CASSLAESGNTIYF
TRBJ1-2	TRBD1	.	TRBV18	TGTGCCAGCTCAACCGGGACAGGGAGCTACACCTTC	CASSTGTGSYTF
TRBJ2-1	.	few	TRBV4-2	TGTGCCAGCAGCCAAGAAAGCCTAACCGAGCAGTTCTTC	CASSQESLTEQFF
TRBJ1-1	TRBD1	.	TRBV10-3	TGTGCCATCAGTGAGTCGAGGGGACAGATAACTGAAGCTTTCTTT	CAISESRGQITEAFF
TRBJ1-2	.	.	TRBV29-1	TGCAGCGTTGAAGTGGGTGCGGGTGGCTACACCTTC	CSVEVGAGGYTF
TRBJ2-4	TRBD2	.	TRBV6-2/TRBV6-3	TGTGCCAGCAGTTACTTGGGGGCTAGCGGGGGAGTCCTAGCCAAAAACATTCAGTACTTC	CASSYLGASGGVLAKNIQYF
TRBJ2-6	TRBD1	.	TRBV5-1	TGCGCCAGCAGCTTGGGCCAGGGGGCTGGGGCCAACGTCCTGACTTTC	CASSLGQGAGANVLTF
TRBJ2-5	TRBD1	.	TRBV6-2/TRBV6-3	TGTGCCAGCAGTAACAGGGGGTTCCAAGAGACCCAGTACTTC	CASSNRGFQETQYF
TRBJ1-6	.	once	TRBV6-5	TGTGCCAGCAGTTACTCGGGCAGGGATAATTCACCCCTCCACTTT	CASSYSGRDNSPLHF